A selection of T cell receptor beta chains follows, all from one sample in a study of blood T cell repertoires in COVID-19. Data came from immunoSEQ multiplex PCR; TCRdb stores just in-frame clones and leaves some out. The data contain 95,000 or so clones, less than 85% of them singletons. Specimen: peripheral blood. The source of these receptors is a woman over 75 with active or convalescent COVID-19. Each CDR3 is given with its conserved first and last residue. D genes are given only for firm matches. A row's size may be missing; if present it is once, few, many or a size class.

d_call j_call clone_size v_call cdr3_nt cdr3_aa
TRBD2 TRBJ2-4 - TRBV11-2 TGTGCCAGCAGCTTGGGGGGGAAAAACATTCAGTACTTC CASSLGGKNIQYF
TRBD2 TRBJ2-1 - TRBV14 TGTGCCAGCAGCCAAGGAGCGGGACTAGCCTACAATGAGCAGTTCTTC CASSQGAGLAYNEQFF
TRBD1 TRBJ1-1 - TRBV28 TGTGCCAGCAGGACAGGGAAATACACTGAAGCTTTCTTT CASRTGKYTEAFF
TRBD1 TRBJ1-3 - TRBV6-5 TGTGCCAGCAGAAAACAGGGGCCTAGGGACACCATATATTTT CASRKQGPRDTIYF
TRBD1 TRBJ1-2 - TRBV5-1 TGTGCCAGCAGCCCGGGGGACAGTATTTTTTTCGACTACACCTTC CASSPGDSIFFDYTF
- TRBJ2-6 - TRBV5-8 TGTGCCAGCAGTCAAGGGGTGGCGGGGGCCAACGTCCTGACTTTC CASSQGVAGANVLTF
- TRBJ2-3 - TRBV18 TGTGCCAGCTCACCTCCTTCGGGAGCAGATACGCAGTATTTT CASSPPSGADTQYF
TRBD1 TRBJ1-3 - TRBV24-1 TGTGCCATTATCCCCCCTGGGACAGCTGGAAACACCATATATTTT CAIIPPGTAGNTIYF
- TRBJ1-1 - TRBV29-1 TGCAGCGTTAAACAGTATGAGAACACTGAAGCTTTCTTT CSVKQYENTEAFF
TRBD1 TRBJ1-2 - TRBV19 TGTGCCAGTAGTACCTCCCCCGGACAGGGGGCCTATGGCTACACCTTC CASSTSPGQGAYGYTF
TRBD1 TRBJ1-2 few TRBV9 TGTGCCAGCAGCGTAGGGGACAGGGGGCTCATTGCGAGTGGCTACACCTTC CASSVGDRGLIASGYTF
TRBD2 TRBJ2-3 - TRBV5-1 TGCGCCAGCAGCTTGGAACCCCCCGGGACTAGCGTCCCAGGGGATACGCAGTATTTT CASSLEPPGTSVPGDTQYF
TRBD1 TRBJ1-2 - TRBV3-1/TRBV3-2 TGTGCCAGCAGGCAGGGGGCGTCTACGGTTGGCTACACCTTC CASRQGASTVGYTF
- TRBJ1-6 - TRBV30 TGTGCCTGGAGTGTAGCGGGTGTCTATAATTCACCCCTCCACTTT CAWSVAGVYNSPLHF
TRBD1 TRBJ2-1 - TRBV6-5 TGTGCCAGCCAGGGGGAAGGGACGGGTGAGCAGTTCTTC CASQGEGTGEQFF
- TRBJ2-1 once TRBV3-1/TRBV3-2 TGTGCCAGCAGCCAAGATATTACAGGATCCTACAATGAGCAGTTCTTC CASSQDITGSYNEQFF
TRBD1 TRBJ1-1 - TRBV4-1 TGCGCCAGCAGCCAAGATGCGGGACAGGGGACTCGAGTCACTGAAGCTTTCTTT CASSQDAGQGTRVTEAFF
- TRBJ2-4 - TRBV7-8 TGTGCCAGCAGCCGCAGGGCAGCAACTGCCCAAAACATTCAGTACTTC CASSRRAATAQNIQYF
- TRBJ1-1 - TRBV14 TGTGCCAGCAGCCTGCAGGGGTACACTGAAGCTTTCTTT CASSLQGYTEAFF
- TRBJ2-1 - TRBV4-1 TGCGCCAGCAGCGAAACAACCTCTAGCGTGACCTACAATGAGCAGTTCTTC CASSETTSSVTYNEQFF
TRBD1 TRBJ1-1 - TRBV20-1 TGCAGTGCTAGTCAAGGCCAGGGGGCGCGGACTGAAGCTTTCTTT CSASQGQGARTEAFF
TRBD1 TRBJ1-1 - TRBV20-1 TGCAGTGCGAGTTTACAGGGGTACACTGAAGCTTTCTTT CSASLQGYTEAFF
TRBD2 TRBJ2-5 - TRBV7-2 TGTGCCAGCAGCTTATTGGTCCGGGAGGGTCAAGAGACCCAGTACTTC CASSLLVREGQETQYF
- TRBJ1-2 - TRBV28 TGTGCCAGCAGTTTGCCCCGGGGCTATGGCTACACCTTC CASSLPRGYGYTF
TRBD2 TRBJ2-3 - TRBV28 TGTGCCAGCAGTTGGAACCGCGGGGGGCGCACAGATACGCAGTATTTT CASSWNRGGRTDTQYF
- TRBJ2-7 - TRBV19 TGTGCCAGTAAACCCGACGGGGTTGGCTACGAGCAGTACTTC CASKPDGVGYEQYF
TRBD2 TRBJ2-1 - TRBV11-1 TGTGCCTCCCAACTAGCGGGAGGGCTATCGGACGATGAGCAGTTCTTC CASQLAGGLSDDEQFF
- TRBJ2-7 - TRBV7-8 TGTGCCAGCAGCCCTAGCTACGAGCAGTACTTC CASSPSYEQYF
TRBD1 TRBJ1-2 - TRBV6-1 TGTGCCAGCAGTGATCTTCACAGGGGGGACTATGGCTACACCTTC CASSDLHRGDYGYTF
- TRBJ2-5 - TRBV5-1 TGCGCCAGCAGCTTGGGGAGGGGCCAGTCCCCCCAAGAGACCCAGTACTTC CASSLGRGQSPQETQYF
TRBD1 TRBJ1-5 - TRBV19 TGTGCCAGTACCCTGACAGGGGGCCCAAATCAGCCCCAGCATTTT CASTLTGGPNQPQHF
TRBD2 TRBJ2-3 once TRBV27 TGTGCCAGCAGTTTTCAGACGACTAGCGGATCCACAGATACGCAGTATTTT CASSFQTTSGSTDTQYF
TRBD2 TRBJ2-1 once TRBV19 TGTGCCAGTAGTCTCGGACTAGCCCCGTACAATGAGCAGTTCTTC CASSLGLAPYNEQFF
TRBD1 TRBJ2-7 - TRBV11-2 TGTGCCAGCAGCTTAGATACAGGGGTCCAGTACTTC CASSLDTGVQYF
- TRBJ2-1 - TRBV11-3 TGTGCCAGCAGTCCGGGACTGTACTACAATGAGCAGTTCTTC CASSPGLYYNEQFF
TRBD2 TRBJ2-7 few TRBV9 TGTGCCAGCAGCGTAGGGGCGGGAGGGTCCTACGAGCAGTACTTC CASSVGAGGSYEQYF
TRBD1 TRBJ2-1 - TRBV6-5 TGTGCCAGCAGTCCCGGGACAGGGATTAATGAGCAGTTCTTC CASSPGTGINEQFF
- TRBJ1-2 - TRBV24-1 TGTGCCACCAGTGATTTGAGTCAGGGGAACTATGGCTACACCTTC CATSDLSQGNYGYTF
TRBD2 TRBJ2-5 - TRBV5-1 TGCGCCAGCAGCTTGGATAGCGGGAGGACCCAAGAGACCCAGTACTTC CASSLDSGRTQETQYF
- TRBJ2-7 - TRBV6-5 TGTGCCAGCGGTACAGCAGGGGACTACGAGCAGTACTTC CASGTAGDYEQYF
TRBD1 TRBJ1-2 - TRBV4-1 TGCGCCAGCAGCCAAGTACGAGGGGACAGGGGTAGGGGCTACACCTTC CASSQVRGDRGRGYTF
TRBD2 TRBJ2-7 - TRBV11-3 TGTGCCAGCAGCCCCTCCTCGACGGGACTAATTTACGAGCAGTACTTC CASSPSSTGLIYEQYF
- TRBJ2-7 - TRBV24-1 TGTGCCACCAGTACGGTTTCCTACGAGCAGTACTTC CATSTVSYEQYF
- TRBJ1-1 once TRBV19 TGTGCCAGTAGTATGGGGCATAAACGGTCGGGCGCCGCCGGAAACACTGAAGCTTTCTTT CASSMGHKRSGAAGNTEAFF
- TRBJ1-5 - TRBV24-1 TGTGCCACCGCGGGCAGGGGTAATCAGCCCCAGCATTTT CATAGRGNQPQHF
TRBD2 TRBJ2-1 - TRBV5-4 TGTGCCAGCAGCCCGGGACTAGCGGGAGTGGAGCAGTTCTTC CASSPGLAGVEQFF
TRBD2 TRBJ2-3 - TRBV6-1 TGTGCCAGCAGTGAACCCGGGACTAGCGGGGGCACAGATACGCAGTATTTT CASSEPGTSGGTDTQYF
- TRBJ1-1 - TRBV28 TGTGCCAGCAGTCCCCCGGGGTTGAACACTGAAGCTTTCTTT CASSPPGLNTEAFF
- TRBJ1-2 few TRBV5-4 TGTGCCAGCAGCTCCTACCAGGGGAATGCCTATGGCTACACCTTC CASSSYQGNAYGYTF
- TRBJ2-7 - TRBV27 TGTGCCAGCAGTTTCCCGGGAAGAGGCCTCGACGAGCAGTACTTC CASSFPGRGLDEQYF